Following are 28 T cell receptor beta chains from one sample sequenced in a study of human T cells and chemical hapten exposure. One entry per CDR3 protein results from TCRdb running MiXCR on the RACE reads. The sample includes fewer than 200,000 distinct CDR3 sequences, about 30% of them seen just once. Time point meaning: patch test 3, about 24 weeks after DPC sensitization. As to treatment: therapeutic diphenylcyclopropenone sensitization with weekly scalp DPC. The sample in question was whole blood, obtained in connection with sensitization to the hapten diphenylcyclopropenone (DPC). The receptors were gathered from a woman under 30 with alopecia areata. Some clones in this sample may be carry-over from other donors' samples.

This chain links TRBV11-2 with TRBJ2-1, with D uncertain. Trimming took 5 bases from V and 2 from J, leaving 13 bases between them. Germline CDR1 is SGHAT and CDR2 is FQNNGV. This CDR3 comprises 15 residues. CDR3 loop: CASSLLEFTYNEQFF. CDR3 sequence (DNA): TGTGCCAGCAGCCTCCTAGAATTCACCTACAATGAGCAGTTCTTC.

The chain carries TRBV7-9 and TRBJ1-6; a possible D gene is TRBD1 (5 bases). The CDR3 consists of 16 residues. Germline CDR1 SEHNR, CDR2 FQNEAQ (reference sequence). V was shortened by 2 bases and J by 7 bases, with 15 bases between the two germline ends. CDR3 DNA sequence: TGTGCCAGCAGCTTACCCCCCCAGGGCGGGAATTCACCCCTCCACTTT. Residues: CASSLPPQGGNSPLHF. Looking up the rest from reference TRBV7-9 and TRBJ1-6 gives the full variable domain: DTGVSQNPRHKITKRGQNVTFRCDPISEHNRLYWYRQTLGQGPEFLTYFQNEAQLEKSRLLSDRFSAERPKGSFSTLEIQRTEQGDSAMYLCASSLPPQGGNSPLHFGNGTRLTVT.

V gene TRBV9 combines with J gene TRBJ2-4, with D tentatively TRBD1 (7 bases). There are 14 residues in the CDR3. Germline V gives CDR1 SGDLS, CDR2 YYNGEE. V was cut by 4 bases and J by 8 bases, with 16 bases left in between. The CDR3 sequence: CASSTGQAGHIQYF. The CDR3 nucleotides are TGTGCCAGCAGCACTGGACAGGCGGGGCACATTCAGTACTTC.

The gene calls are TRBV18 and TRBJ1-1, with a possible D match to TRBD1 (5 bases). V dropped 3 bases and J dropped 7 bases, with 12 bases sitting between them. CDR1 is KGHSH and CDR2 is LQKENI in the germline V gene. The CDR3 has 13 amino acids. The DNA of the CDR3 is TGTGCCAGCTCACCGAAGACAGATTTTGAAGCTTTCTTT. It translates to CASSPKTDFEAFF.

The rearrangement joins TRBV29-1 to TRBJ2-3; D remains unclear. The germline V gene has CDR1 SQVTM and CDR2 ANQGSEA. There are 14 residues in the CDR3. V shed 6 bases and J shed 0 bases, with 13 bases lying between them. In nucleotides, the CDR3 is TGCAGCGTCCTCTTACTTGCGAGCACAGATACGCAGTATTTT. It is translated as CSVLLLASTDTQYF.

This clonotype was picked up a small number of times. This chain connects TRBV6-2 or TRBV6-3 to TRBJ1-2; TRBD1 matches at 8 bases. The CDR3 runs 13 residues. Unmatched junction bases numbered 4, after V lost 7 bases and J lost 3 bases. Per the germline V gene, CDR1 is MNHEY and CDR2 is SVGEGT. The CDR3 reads CASTGQGDYGYTF. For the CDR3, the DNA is TGTGCCAGCACCGGACAGGGCGACTATGGCTACACCTTC.

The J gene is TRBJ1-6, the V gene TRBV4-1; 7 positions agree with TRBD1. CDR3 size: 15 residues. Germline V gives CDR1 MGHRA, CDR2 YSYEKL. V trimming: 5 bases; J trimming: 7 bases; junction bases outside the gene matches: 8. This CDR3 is CASSVGTEGNSPLHF. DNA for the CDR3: TGCGCCAGCAGCGTAGGGACAGAAGGAAATTCACCCCTCCACTTT.

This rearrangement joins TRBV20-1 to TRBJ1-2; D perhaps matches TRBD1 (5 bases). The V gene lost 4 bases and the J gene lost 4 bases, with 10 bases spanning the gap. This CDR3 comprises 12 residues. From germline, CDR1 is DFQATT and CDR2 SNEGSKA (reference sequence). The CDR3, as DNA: TGCAGTGCTATTGGACATTCCTATGGCTACACCTTC. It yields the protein CSAIGHSYGYTF.

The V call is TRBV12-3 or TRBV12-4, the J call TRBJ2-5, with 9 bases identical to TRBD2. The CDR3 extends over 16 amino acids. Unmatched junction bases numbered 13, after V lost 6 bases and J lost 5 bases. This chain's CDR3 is CASRPDRGGRGETQYF. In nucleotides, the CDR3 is TGTGCCAGCAGACCTGATCGGGGCGGGAGGGGTGAGACCCAGTACTTC.

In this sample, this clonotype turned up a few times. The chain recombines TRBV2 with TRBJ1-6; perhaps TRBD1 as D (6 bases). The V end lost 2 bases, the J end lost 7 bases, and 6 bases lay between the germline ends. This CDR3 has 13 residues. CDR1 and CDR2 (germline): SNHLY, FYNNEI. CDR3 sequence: CASSEQGNSPLHF. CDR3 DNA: TGTGCCAGCAGTGAACAGGGGAATTCACCCCTCCACTTT.

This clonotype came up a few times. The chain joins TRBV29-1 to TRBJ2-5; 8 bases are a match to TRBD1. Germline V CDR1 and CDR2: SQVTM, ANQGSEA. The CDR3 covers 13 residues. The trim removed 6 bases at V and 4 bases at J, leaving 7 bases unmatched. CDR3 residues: CSVKQGVRETQYF. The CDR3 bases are TGCAGCGTAAAACAGGGGGTGAGAGAGACCCAGTACTTC.

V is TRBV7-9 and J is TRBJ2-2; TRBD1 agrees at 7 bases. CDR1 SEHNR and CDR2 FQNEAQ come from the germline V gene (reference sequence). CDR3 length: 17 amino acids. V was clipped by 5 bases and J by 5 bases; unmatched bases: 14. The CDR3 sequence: CASSKRGQKGETGELFF. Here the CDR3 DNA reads TGTGCCAGCAGCAAAAGGGGACAGAAGGGAGAAACCGGGGAGCTGTTTTTT.

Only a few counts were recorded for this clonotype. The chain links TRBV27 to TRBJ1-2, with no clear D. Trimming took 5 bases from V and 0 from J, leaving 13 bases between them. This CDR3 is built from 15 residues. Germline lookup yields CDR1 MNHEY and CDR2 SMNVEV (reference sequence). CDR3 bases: TGTGCCAGCAGTCCGGGAAGGGCCGCTAACTATGGCTACACCTTC. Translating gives CASSPGRAANYGYTF.

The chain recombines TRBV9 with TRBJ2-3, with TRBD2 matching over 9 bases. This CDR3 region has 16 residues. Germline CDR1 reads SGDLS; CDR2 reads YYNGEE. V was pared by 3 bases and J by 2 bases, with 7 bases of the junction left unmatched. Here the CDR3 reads CASSARLAVNTDTQYF. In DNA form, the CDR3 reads TGTGCCAGCAGCGCCCGACTAGCGGTTAACACAGATACGCAGTATTTT.

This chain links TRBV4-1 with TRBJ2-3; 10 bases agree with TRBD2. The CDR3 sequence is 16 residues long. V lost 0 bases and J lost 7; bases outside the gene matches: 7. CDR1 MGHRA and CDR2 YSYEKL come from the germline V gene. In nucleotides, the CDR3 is TGCGCCAGCAGCCAAGAGACTAGCGGGTCCCGACATACGCAGTATTTT. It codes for CASSQETSGSRHTQYF.

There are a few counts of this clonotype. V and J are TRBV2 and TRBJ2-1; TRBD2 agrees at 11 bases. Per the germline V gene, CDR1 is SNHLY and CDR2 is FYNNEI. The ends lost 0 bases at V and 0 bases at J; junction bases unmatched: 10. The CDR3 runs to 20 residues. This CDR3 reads CASSEATRTSGPPSYNEQFF. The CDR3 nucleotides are TGTGCCAGCAGTGAAGCGACACGGACTAGCGGGCCCCCCTCCTACAATGAGCAGTTCTTC.

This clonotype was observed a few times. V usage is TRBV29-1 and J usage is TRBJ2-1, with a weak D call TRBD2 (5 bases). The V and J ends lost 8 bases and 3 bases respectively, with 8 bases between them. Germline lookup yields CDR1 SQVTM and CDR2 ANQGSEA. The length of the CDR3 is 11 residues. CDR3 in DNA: TGCAGCCTAGCTCACTACAATGAGCAGTTCTTC. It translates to CSLAHYNEQFF.

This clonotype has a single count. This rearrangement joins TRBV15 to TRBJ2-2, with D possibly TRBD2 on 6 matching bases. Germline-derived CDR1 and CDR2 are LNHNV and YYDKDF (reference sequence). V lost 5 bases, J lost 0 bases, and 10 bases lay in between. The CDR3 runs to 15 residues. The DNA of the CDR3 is TGTGCCACCAGCGAGCGGGTCGCGAACACCGGGGAGCTGTTTTTT. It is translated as CATSERVANTGELFF.

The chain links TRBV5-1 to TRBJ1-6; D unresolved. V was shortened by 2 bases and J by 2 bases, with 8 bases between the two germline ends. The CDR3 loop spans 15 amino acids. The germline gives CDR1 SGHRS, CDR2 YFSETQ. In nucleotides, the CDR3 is TGCGCCAGCAGCTTTAACAGCCCCTATAATTCACCCCTCCACTTT. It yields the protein CASSFNSPYNSPLHF.

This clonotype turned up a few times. The CDR3 nucleotides are TGCGCCAGCAGCAGGGGGGGCGTTACAGATACGCAGTATTTT. It codes for CASSRGGVTDTQYF. This chain connects TRBV4-1 to TRBJ2-3, with D perhaps matching TRBD2 (7 bases). Per the germline V gene, CDR1 is MGHRA and CDR2 is YSYEKL. CDR3 length: 14 residues. The germline V and J ends were trimmed by 5 bases and 3 bases, with 12 bases remaining between them.

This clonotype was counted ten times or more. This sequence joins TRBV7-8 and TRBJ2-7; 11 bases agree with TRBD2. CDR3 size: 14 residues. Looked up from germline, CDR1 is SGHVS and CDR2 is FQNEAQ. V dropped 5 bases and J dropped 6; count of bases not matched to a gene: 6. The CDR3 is CASSLIAGGTEQYF. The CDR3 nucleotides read TGTGCCAGCAGCCTAATAGCGGGGGGGACCGAGCAGTACTTC.

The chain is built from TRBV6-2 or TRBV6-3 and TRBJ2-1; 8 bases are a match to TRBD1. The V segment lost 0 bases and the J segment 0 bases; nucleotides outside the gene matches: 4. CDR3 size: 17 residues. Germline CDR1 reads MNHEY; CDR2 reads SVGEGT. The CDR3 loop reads CASSYSGQATSYNEQFF. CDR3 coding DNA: TGTGCCAGCAGTTACTCGGGACAGGCGACCTCCTACAATGAGCAGTTCTTC.

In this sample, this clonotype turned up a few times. DNA for the CDR3: TGTGCCAGCAGTTTTTGGGGAAGGGACGGTGAAGCTTTCTTT. This encodes CASSFWGRDGEAFF. The chain uses TRBV6-6 and TRBJ1-1, with D perhaps matching TRBD1 (5 bases). The CDR3 covers 14 residues. Between the trimmed V and J ends, which lost 4 bases and 7 bases, there was a span of 16 bases. Germline V gene sequence: CDR1 MNHNY, CDR2 SVGAGI (reference sequence).

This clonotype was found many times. DNA of the CDR3: TGTGCCAGCAGCGGCGGCTTTTTCTATGGCTACACCTTC. Translation gives CASSGGFFYGYTF. The chain links TRBV6-5 to TRBJ1-2, with unresolved D. The CDR3 has 13 residues. Germline loops: CDR1 MNHEY, CDR2 SVGAGI. V dropped 6 bases and J dropped 4 bases, with 12 bases sitting between them.

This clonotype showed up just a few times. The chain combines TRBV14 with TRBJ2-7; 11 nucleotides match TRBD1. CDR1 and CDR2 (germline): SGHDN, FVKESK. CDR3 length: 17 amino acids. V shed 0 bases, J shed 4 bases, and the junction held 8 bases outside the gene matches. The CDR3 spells CASSQDRGTGGFYEQYF. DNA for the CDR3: TGTGCCAGCAGCCAAGATCGGGGGACAGGGGGTTTTTACGAGCAGTACTTC.

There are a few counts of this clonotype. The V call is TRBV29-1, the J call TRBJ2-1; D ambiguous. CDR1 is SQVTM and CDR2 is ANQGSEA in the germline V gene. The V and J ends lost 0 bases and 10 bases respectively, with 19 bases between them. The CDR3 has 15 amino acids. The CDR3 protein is CSVEDPADLWREQFF. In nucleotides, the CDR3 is TGCAGCGTTGAAGATCCGGCAGATCTCTGGCGGGAGCAGTTCTTC.

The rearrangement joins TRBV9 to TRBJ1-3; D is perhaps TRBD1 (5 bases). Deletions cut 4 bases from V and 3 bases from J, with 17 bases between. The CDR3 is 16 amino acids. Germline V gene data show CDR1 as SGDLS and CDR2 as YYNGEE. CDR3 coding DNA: TGTGCCAGCAGCTCCCAGTATGGGGCCGATGGAAACACCATATATTTT. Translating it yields CASSSQYGADGNTIYF.

CDR3 nucleotide sequence: TGTGCCAGCTCGCCCGACAGAAATCAGCCCCAGCATTTT. It is translated as CASSPDRNQPQHF. This sequence joins TRBV18 and TRBJ1-5, with D possibly being TRBD1 (5 bases). V was cut by 6 bases and J by 4 bases, with 10 bases left in between. This CDR3 has 13 amino acids. The germline V gene has CDR1 KGHSH and CDR2 LQKENI. The whole variable domain, remainder taken from reference TRBV18 and TRBJ1-5, is NAGVMQNPRHLVRRRGQEARLRCSPMKGHSHVYWYRQLPEEGLKFMVYLQKENIIDESGMPKERFSAEFPKEGPSILRIQQVVRGDSAAYFCASSPDRNQPQHFGDGTRLSIL.